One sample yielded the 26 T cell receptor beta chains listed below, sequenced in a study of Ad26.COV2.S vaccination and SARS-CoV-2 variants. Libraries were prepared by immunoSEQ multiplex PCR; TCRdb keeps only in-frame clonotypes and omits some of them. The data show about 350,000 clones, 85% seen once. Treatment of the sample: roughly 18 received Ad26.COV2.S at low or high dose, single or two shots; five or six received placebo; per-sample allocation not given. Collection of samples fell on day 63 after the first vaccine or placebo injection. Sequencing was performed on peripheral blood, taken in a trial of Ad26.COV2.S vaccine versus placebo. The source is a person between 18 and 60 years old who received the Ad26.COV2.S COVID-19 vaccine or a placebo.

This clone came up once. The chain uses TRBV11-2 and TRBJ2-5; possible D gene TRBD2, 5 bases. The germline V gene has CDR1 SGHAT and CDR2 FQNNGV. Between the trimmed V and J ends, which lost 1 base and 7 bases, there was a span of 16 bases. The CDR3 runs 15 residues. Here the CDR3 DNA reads TGTGCCAGCAGCTTAGTTGCGGGCGAGTTGGGGACCCAGTACTTC. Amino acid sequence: CASSLVAGELGTQYF.

The CDR3 DNA is TGTGCCAGCAGTTACAATAAGGGGGAGCTACACTTT. This codes for CASSYNKGELHF. The V gene is TRBV6-5, the J gene TRBJ1-6, with D tentatively TRBD1 (6 bases). Germline values: CDR1 MNHEY, CDR2 SVGAGI. V was cut by 2 bases and J by 19 bases, with 15 bases left in between. The CDR3 has 12 amino acids.

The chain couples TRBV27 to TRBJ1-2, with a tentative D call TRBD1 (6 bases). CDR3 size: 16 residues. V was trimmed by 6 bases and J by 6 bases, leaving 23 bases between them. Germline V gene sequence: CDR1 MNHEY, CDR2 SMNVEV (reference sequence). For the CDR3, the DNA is TGTGCCAGCAGCCAAGGACAGCCGTACTCCTTTAATGGCTACACCTTC. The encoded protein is CASSQGQPYSFNGYTF.

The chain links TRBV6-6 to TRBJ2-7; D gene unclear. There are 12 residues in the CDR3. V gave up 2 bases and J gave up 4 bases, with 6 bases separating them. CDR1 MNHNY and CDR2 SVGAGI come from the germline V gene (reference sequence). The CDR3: CASSYTSYEQYF. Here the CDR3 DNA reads TGTGCCAGCAGTTACACGAGTTACGAGCAGTACTTC.

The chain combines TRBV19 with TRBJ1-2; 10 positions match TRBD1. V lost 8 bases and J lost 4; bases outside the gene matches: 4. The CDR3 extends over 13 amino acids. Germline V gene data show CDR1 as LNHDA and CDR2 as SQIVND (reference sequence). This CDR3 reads CASRTGGSYGYTF. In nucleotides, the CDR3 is TGTGCCAGTCGGACAGGGGGATCCTATGGCTACACCTTC.

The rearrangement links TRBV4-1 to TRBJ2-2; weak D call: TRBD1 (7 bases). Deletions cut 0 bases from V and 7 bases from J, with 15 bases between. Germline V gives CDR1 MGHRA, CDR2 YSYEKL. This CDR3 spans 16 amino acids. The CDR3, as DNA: TGCGCCAGCAGCCAAGATCAGGGGGGAGGAGTCGGGGAGCTGTTTTTT. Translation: CASSQDQGGGVGELFF.

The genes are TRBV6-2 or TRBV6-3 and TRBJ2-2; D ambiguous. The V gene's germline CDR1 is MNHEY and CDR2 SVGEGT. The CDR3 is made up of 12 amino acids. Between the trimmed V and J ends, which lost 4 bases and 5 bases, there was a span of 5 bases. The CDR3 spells CASSSFTGELFF. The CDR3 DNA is TGTGCCAGCAGTTCCTTTACCGGGGAGCTGTTTTTT.

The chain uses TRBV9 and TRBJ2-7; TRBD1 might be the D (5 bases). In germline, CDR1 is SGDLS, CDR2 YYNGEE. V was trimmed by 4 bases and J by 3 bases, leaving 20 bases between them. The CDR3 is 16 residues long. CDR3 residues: CASSPGPTTRGYEQYF. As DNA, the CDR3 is TGTGCCAGCAGCCCCGGTCCTACCACAAGGGGCTACGAGCAGTACTTC.

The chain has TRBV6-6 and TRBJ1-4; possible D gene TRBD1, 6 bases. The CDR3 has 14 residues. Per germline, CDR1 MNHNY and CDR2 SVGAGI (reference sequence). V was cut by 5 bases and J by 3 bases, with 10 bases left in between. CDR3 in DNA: TGTGCCAGCAGTGACAGGTCTGCTAATGAAAAACTGTTTTTT. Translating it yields CASSDRSANEKLFF.

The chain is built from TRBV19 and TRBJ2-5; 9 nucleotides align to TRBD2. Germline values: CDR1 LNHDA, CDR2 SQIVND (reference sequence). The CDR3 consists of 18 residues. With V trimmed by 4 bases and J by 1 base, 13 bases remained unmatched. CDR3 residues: CASSKPLAGFGSQETQYF. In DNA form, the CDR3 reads TGTGCCAGTAGTAAGCCCCTAGCGGGATTCGGGTCCCAAGAGACCCAGTACTTC.

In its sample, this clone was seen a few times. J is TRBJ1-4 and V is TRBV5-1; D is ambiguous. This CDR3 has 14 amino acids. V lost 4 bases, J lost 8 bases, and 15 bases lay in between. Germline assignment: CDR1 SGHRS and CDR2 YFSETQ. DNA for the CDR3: TGCGCCAGCAGCGGAGGGTCCGGTGGGGAAAAACTGTTTTTT. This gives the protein CASSGGSGGEKLFF.

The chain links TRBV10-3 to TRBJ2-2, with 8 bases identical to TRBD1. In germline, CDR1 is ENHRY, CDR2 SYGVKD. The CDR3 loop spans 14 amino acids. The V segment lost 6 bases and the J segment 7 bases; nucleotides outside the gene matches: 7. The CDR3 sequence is CAIREDRESGELFF. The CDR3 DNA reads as TGTGCCATCAGAGAGGACAGGGAGAGCGGGGAGCTGTTTTTT.

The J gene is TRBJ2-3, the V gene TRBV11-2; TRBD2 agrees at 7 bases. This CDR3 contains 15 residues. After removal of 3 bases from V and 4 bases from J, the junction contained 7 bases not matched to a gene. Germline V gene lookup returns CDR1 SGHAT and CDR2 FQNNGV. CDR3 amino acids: CASSFGRLAPDTQYF. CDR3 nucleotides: TGTGCCAGCAGCTTTGGACGACTAGCCCCAGATACGCAGTATTTT.

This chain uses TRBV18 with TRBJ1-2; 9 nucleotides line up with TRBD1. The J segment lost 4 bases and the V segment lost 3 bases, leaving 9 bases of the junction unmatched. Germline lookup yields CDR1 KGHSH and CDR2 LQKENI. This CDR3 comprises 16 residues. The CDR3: CASSPVTGGAGYGYTF. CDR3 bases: TGTGCCAGCTCACCCGTAACAGGGGGCGCCGGCTATGGCTACACCTTC.

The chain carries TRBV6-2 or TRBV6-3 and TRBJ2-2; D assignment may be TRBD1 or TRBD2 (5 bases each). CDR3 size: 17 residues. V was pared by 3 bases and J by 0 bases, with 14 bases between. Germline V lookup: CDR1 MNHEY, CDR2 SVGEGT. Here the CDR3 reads CASSYDLGTPNTGELFF. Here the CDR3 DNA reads TGTGCCAGCAGTTATGACCTCGGGACGCCGAACACCGGGGAGCTGTTTTTT.

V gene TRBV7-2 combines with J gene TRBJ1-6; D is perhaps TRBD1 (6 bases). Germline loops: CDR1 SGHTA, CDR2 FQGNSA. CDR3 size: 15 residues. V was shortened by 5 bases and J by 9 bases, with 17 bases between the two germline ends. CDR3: CASSPRRGGASPLHF. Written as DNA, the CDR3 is TGTGCCAGCAGCCCTCGCCGGGGGGGGGCTTCACCCCTCCACTTT.

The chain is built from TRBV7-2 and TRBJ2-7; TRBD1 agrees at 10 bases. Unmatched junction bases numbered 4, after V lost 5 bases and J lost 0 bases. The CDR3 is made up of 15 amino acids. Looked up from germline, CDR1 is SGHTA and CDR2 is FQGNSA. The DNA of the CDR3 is TGTGCCAGCAGCAGGGACAGGGGCCTCTCCTACGAGCAGTACTTC. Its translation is CASSRDRGLSYEQYF.

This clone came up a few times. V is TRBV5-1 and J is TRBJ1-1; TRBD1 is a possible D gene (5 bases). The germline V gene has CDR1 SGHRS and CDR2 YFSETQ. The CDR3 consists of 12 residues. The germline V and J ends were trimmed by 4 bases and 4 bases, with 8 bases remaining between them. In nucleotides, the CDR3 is TGCGCCAGCAGCGATACAGGCACTGAAGCTTTCTTT. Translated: CASSDTGTEAFF.

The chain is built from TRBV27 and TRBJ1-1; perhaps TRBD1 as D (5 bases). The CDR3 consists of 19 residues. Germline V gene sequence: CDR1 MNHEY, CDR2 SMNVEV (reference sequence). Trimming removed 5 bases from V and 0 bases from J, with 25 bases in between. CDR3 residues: CASSRKSGGLRVMNTEAFF. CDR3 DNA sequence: TGTGCCAGCAGTCGAAAATCGGGGGGTCTGAGGGTGATGAACACTGAAGCTTTCTTT.

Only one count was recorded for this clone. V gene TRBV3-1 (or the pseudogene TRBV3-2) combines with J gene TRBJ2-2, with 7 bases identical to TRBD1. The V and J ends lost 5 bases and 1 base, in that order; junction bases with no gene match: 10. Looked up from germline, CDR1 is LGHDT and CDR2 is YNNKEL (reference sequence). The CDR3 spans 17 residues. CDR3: CASSERFWTGNTGELFF. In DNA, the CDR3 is TGTGCCAGCAGCGAAAGATTCTGGACAGGGAACACCGGGGAGCTGTTTTTT.

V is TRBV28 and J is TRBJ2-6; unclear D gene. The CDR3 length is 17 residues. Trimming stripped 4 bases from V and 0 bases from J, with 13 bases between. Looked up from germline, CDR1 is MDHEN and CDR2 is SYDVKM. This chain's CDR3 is CASSYGLRYSGANVLTF. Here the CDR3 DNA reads TGTGCCAGCAGTTACGGGCTTAGATACTCTGGGGCCAACGTCCTGACTTTC.

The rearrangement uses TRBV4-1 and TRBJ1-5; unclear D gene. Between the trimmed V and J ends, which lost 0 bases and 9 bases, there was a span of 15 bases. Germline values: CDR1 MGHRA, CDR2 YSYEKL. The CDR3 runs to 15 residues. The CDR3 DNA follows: TGCGCCAGCAGCCAAGATAGGCCTACCCTCGGGCCCCAGCATTTT. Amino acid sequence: CASSQDRPTLGPQHF.

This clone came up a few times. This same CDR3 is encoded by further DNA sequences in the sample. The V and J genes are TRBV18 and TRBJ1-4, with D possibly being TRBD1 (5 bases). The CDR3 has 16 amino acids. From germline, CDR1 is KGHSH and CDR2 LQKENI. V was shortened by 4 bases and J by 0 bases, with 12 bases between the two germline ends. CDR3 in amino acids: CASSRPPGATNEKLFF. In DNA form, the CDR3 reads TGTGCCAGCTCACGCCCGCCGGGGGCAACTAATGAAAAACTGTTTTTT.

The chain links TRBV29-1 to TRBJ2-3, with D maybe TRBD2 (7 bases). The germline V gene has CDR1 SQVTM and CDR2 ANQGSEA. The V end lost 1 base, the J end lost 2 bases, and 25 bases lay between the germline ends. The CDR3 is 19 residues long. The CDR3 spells CSVEVRGLAGARVTDTQYF. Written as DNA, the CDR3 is TGCAGCGTTGAAGTGAGGGGGTTGGCGGGGGCGCGGGTCACAGATACGCAGTATTTT.

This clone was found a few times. CDR3 bases: TGTGCCAGCAGTTACTCCGAAACCGGGGAGCTGTTTTTT. Translation gives CASSYSETGELFF. The V and J genes are TRBV6-2 or TRBV6-3 and TRBJ2-2, with no clear D. The germline V gene encodes CDR1 MNHEY and CDR2 SVGEGT. The CDR3 has 13 residues. V was pared by 0 bases and J by 5 bases, with 4 bases between.

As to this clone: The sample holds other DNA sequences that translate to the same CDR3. The CDR3 DNA follows: TGTGCCAGCAGTTTAAGGGGGAGTGGCGAGCAGTACTTC. Amino acids: CASSLRGSGEQYF. This rearrangement joins TRBV27 to TRBJ2-7, with a weak D call TRBD1 (6 bases). The CDR3 totals 13 residues. From germline, CDR1 is MNHEY and CDR2 SMNVEV (reference sequence). V was trimmed by 2 bases and J by 6 bases, leaving 11 bases between them.